This entry lists 24 T cell receptor beta chains sequenced from one sample in a study of blood T cell repertoires in COVID-19. Measured with immunoSEQ multiplex PCR; TCRdb has only the in-frame clones, and not every one. This sample has 250,000 to 300,000 clones, with around 88% found just once. Sequencing input: peripheral blood. These receptor sequences come from an elderly man with acute or convalescent COVID-19.

The rearrangement joins TRBV9 to TRBJ2-7, with TRBD1 identical over 9 bases. This CDR3 comprises 15 residues. V was pared by 3 bases and J by 5 bases, with 9 bases of the junction left unmatched. CDR1 SGDLS and CDR2 YYNGEE come from the germline V gene. CDR3: CASSGGGTGPHEQYF. The CDR3 DNA sequence: TGTGCCAGCAGCGGGGGTGGGACAGGGCCCCACGAGCAGTACTTC.

Turning to this clone: Other DNA sequences in this specimen translate into the identical CDR3. The chain carries TRBV5-1 and TRBJ2-5; TRBD2 might be the D (7 bases). Germline values: CDR1 SGHRS, CDR2 YFSETQ. The CDR3 contains 14 residues. Trimming pared 4 bases from V and 5 bases from J, leaving 15 bases between. The CDR3 protein is CASSGGGGGETQYF. The CDR3 DNA reads as TGCGCCAGCAGCGGCGGGGGCGGAGGGGAGACCCAGTACTTC.

This clone was detected only once. The chain recombines TRBV2 with TRBJ2-5, with 10 positions matching TRBD1. CDR1 and CDR2 from the germline V gene are SNHLY and FYNNEI. V trimming: 7 bases; J trimming: 1 base; junction bases outside the gene matches: 3. The CDR3 spans 14 residues. CDR3 coding DNA: TGTGCCAGCACCTGGGACAGGGGCCAAGAGACCCAGTACTTC. This encodes CASTWDRGQETQYF. The full variable domain, its missing parts supplied by reference TRBV2 and TRBJ2-5, is EPEVTQTPSHQVTQMGQEVILRCVPISNHLYFYWYRQILGQKVEFLVSFYNNEISEKSEIFDDQFSVERPDGSNFTLKIRSTKLEDSAMYFCASTWDRGQETQYFGPGTRLLVL.

The chain joins TRBV21-1 to TRBJ2-7; the table's D gene call, TRBD1, was not cross checked with the DNA. TRBV21-1 is classified as a pseudogene. This CDR3 has 15 amino acids. The CDR3 here is CASSKTGTYSYEQYF. DNA for the CDR3: TGTGCCAGCAGCAAAACTGGGACATACTCCTACGAGCAGTACTTC.

The CDR3 bases are TGTGCCAGCAGCGTAGGGAGCTCCTACGAGCAGTACTTC. Translating it yields CASSVGSSYEQYF. The chain joins TRBV9 to TRBJ2-7; D ambiguous. CDR1 and CDR2 from the germline V gene are SGDLS and YYNGEE. The CDR3 contains 13 residues. The V end was cut by 0 bases, the J end by 0 bases, with 4 bases between. Looking up the rest from reference TRBV9 and TRBJ2-7 gives the full variable domain: DSGVTQTPKHLITATGQRVTLRCSPRSGDLSVYWYQQSLDQGLQFLIQYYNGEERAKGNILERFSAQQFPDLHSELNLSSLELGDSALYFCASSVGSSYEQYFGPGTRLTVT.

A few counts support this clone. The V gene is TRBV7-8, the J gene TRBJ2-7; the match to TRBD1 covers 11 bases. Germline CDR1 is SGHVS and CDR2 is FQNEAQ. This CDR3 has 14 amino acids. V was pared by 7 bases and J by 7 bases, with 9 bases of the junction left unmatched. The CDR3 reads CASTSGQGVREQYF. The DNA for the CDR3 is TGTGCCAGCACCTCGGGACAGGGGGTTAGGGAGCAGTACTTC.

V usage is TRBV14 and J usage is TRBJ1-6, with 7 bases matching TRBD1. J gave up 3 bases and V 6 bases, and 2 bases lay outside the gene matches. This CDR3 contains 14 residues. Germline loops: CDR1 SGHDN, CDR2 FVKESK. This CDR3 reads CASRAGGYNSPLHF. CDR3 nucleotides: TGTGCCAGCAGAGCAGGGGGCTATAATTCACCCCTCCACTTT.

This rearrangement joins TRBV28 to TRBJ2-5, with no clear D. The V gene's germline CDR1 is MDHEN and CDR2 SYDVKM. CDR3 length: 12 residues. Trimming removed 8 bases from V and 4 bases from J, with 11 bases in between. This chain's CDR3 is CASSARGETQYF. CDR3 DNA: TGTGCCAGCTCGGCTCGAGGAGAGACCCAGTACTTC.

This clone was seen more than once but under ten times. The chain carries TRBV28 and TRBJ1-4; 9 nucleotides line up with TRBD1. Per the germline V gene, CDR1 is MDHEN and CDR2 is SYDVKM. V shed 6 bases, J shed 6 bases, and the junction held 11 bases outside the gene matches. The CDR3 sequence is 16 residues long. The DNA for the CDR3 is TGTGCCAGCAGCCCCGCCGGGACAGGGCGAGATGAAAAACTGTTTTTT. Protein product: CASSPAGTGRDEKLFF.

J is TRBJ2-5 and V is TRBV28; TRBD1 matches 8 bases. The length of the CDR3 is 14 residues. From germline, CDR1 is MDHEN and CDR2 SYDVKM. Trimming cost V 6 bases and J 5 bases; bases outside gene matches: 8. The CDR3 sequence: CASSLGQGGETQYF. DNA for the CDR3: TGTGCCAGCAGCCTCGGACAGGGTGGGGAGACCCAGTACTTC.

V and J are TRBV3-1 (or the pseudogene TRBV3-2) and TRBJ1-1; weak D call: TRBD1 (6 bases). CDR1 is LGHDT and CDR2 is YNNKEL in the germline V gene (reference sequence). The V and J ends lost 1 base and 0 bases respectively, with 12 bases between them. The CDR3 is 16 residues long. The CDR3 spells CASSQAGTTMNTEAFF. The CDR3 DNA reads TGTGCCAGCAGCCAAGCCGGGACAACAATGAACACTGAAGCTTTCTTT.

The V gene is TRBV3-1 (or the pseudogene TRBV3-2), the J gene TRBJ2-7, with D uncertain. The CDR3 sequence is 14 residues long. Germline-derived CDR1 and CDR2 are LGHDT and YNNKEL (reference sequence). Trimming shortened V by 2 bases and J by 3 bases, and 11 bases separated the two germline ends. The CDR3 sequence is CASSQPYPVYEQYF. The CDR3 coding sequence is TGTGCCAGCAGCCAACCCTACCCCGTCTACGAGCAGTACTTC.

The rearrangement joins TRBV27 to TRBJ2-7; 7 positions agree with TRBD2. V gave up 6 bases and J gave up 0 bases; unmatched junction bases: 2. The CDR3 sequence is 13 residues long. Germline V gene sequence: CDR1 MNHEY, CDR2 SMNVEV (reference sequence). CDR3: CASRAGASYEQYF. CDR3 sequence (DNA): TGTGCCAGCAGGGCGGGAGCCTCCTACGAGCAGTACTTC.

The V gene is TRBV6-6, the J gene TRBJ2-7, with 9 bases that match TRBD1. Germline V CDR1 and CDR2: MNHNY, SVGAGI (reference sequence). The CDR3 consists of 15 residues. Unmatched junction bases numbered 10, after V lost 6 bases and J lost 4 bases. DNA of the CDR3: TGTGCCAGCAGATTGACAGGACAGGGGAATTACGAGCAGTACTTC. Translating it yields CASRLTGQGNYEQYF.

The chain has TRBV28 and TRBJ1-3; TRBD1 matches 10 bases. The length of the CDR3 is 11 residues. Germline CDR1 is MDHEN and CDR2 is SYDVKM. V was clipped by 5 bases and J by 16 bases; unmatched bases: 5. CDR3 DNA sequence: TGTGCCAGCAGTCGACAGGGGGCGGGGTATTTT. It specifies CASSRQGAGYF.

This sequence joins TRBV7-9 and TRBJ1-3, with D unresolved. V lost 2 bases and J 0 bases, leaving 11 bases between the germline ends. CDR3 length: 16 amino acids. Germline CDR1 is SEHNR and CDR2 is FQNEAQ (reference sequence). CDR3 coding DNA: TGTGCCAGCAGCTTAAGCCCTGACATCTCTGGAAACACCATATATTTT. It specifies CASSLSPDISGNTIYF.

The J gene is TRBJ2-3, the V gene TRBV13; 7 bases map to TRBD1. J gave up 4 bases and V 5 bases, and 12 bases lay outside the gene matches. CDR3 length equals 16 residues. Germline assignment: CDR1 PRHDT and CDR2 FYEKMQ (reference sequence). CDR3 residues: CASSLKQGPGPDTQYF. The CDR3 bases are TGTGCCAGCAGCCTAAAACAGGGGCCCGGCCCAGATACGCAGTATTTT.

The rearrangement joins TRBV6-1 to TRBJ2-7, with D tentatively TRBD1 (6 bases). This CDR3 is 14 amino acids long. With 2 bases removed from V and 0 bases from J, the gap between germline ends came to 8 bases. The germline V gene encodes CDR1 MNHNS and CDR2 SASEGT. The CDR3 is CASSEQGPSYEQYF. Here the CDR3 DNA reads TGTGCCAGCAGTGAACAGGGGCCCTCCTACGAGCAGTACTTC.

CDR3 in DNA: TGCAGCGTTAACCCACAGGGGGCGGGGACCGGGGAGCTGTTTTTT. It specifies CSVNPQGAGTGELFF. The genes are TRBV29-1 and TRBJ2-2; 9 bases line up with TRBD1. The CDR3 is made up of 15 amino acids. Germline loops: CDR1 SQVTM, CDR2 ANQGSEA. V shed 5 bases, J shed 5 bases, and the junction held 9 bases outside the gene matches.

The count of this clone is one. The CDR3, as DNA: TGTGCCAGCAGTGGCCGACTAGCAGAAGGGGCCGGGGAGCTGTTTTTT. Translating gives CASSGRLAEGAGELFF. V and J are TRBV6-1 and TRBJ2-2; 7 bases match TRBD2. Per germline, CDR1 MNHNS and CDR2 SASEGT. J gave up 6 bases and V 4 bases, and 11 bases lay outside the gene matches. This CDR3 spans 16 amino acids.

This clone was counted only a few times. The chain links TRBV28 to TRBJ1-5; D uncertain. The CDR3 runs to 14 residues. CDR1 and CDR2 from the germline V gene are MDHEN and SYDVKM. V was clipped by 3 bases and J by 4 bases, with 10 bases between them. The CDR3 here is CASSFSGLNQPQHF. The CDR3 DNA reads TGTGCCAGCAGTTTCTCTGGCTTGAATCAGCCCCAGCATTTT.

The chain carries TRBV28 and TRBJ1-5, with TRBD1 matching over 9 bases. The trim removed 3 bases at V and 0 bases at J, leaving 21 bases unmatched. The CDR3 contains 22 residues. CDR1 MDHEN and CDR2 SYDVKM come from the germline V gene. CDR3 amino acids: CASSFPGQGYTWRLYSNQPQHF. For the CDR3, the DNA is TGTGCCAGCAGTTTCCCGGGACAGGGATACACTTGGCGCCTGTATAGCAATCAGCCCCAGCATTTT.

This clone was found a few times. The V gene is TRBV29-1, the J gene TRBJ2-7; D perhaps matches TRBD1 (5 bases). V lost 5 bases and J lost 3, with 17 bases in between. This CDR3 has 14 amino acids. CDR1 is SQVTM and CDR2 is ANQGSEA in the germline V gene. CDR3: CSVQKASGFYEQYF. The CDR3, as DNA: TGCAGCGTTCAGAAAGCTTCAGGGTTCTACGAGCAGTACTTC.

The chain combines TRBV5-1 with TRBJ2-7; 8 nucleotides match TRBD1. Trimming at V came to 5 bases and at J to 2 bases, leaving 12 bases not matched to a gene. The V gene's germline CDR1 is SGHRS and CDR2 YFSETQ. The CDR3 spans 16 residues. CDR3 in amino acids: CASRSGQVNFAYEQYF. DNA of the CDR3: TGCGCCAGCAGGTCGGGACAGGTGAATTTTGCCTACGAGCAGTACTTC.